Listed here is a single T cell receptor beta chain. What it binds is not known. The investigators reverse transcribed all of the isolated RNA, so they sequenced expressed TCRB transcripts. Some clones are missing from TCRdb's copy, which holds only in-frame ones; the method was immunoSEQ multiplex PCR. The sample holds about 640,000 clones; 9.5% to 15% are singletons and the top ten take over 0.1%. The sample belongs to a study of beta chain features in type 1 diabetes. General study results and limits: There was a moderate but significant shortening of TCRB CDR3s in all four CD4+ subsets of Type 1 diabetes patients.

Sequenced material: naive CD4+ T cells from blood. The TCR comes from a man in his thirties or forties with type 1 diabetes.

The CDR3, as DNA: TGCAGCTATAAAGTCGGGCTCGAGCAGTACTTC. Translating it yields CSYKVGLEQYF. This chain connects TRBV29-1 to TRBJ2-7, with unresolved D. CDR3 length equals 11 residues. CDR1 and CDR2 from the germline V gene are SQVTM and ANQGSEA. V lost 8 bases, J lost 6 bases, and 14 bases lay in between.